The next 4 T cell receptor beta chains were all read from a single sample in a study of cytomegalovirus exposure and HLA in healthy donors. It was with 60 Vbeta and 13 Jbeta primers that the PCR ran. Clones were read by immunoSEQ multiplex PCR, and TCRdb kept only the in-frame ones, dropping some. The data contain about 200,000 clones, about 87% of them singletons. Sequenced material: PBMCs. All receptors come from a woman between 18 and 29 years old in good health and CMV-seronegative.

V is TRBV27 and J is TRBJ1-2; maybe TRBD1 (6 bases). Germline V CDR1 and CDR2: MNHEY, SMNVEV (reference sequence). There are 14 residues in the CDR3. The V end lost 5 bases, the J end lost 3 bases, and 13 bases lay between the germline ends. The CDR3 protein is CASSPDRFDYGYTF. CDR3 nucleotide sequence: TGTGCCAGCAGTCCTGACAGGTTCGACTATGGCTACACCTTC.

In regard to this clone: One end of the junction does not line up with germline, which may come from a read error. The chain carries TRBV27 and TRBJ2-7, with D possibly matching TRBD2 (6 bases). This CDR3 spans 13 amino acids. Germline V gene data show CDR1 as MNHEY and CDR2 as SMNVEV (reference sequence). This CDR3 reads CASSLSRRDEQYF. CDR3 bases: TGTGCCAGCAGTCTATCTAGGAGGGACGAGCAGTACTTC.

The chain recombines TRBV4-1 with TRBJ1-1, with 7 bases fitting TRBD1. Germline V gene lookup returns CDR1 MGHRA and CDR2 YSYEKL. The CDR3 contains 14 residues. With 3 bases clipped from V and 5 bases from J, the junction kept 6 bases outside the gene matches. The CDR3 DNA reads TGCGCCAGCAGCCATAGTTCAGGGGGGACTGAAGCTTTCTTT. The encoded protein is CASSHSSGGTEAFF.

The genes are TRBV7-9 and TRBJ1-6; D remains ambiguous. The germline V gene has CDR1 SEHNR and CDR2 FQNEAQ (reference sequence). The V end lost 5 bases, the J end lost 0 bases, and 20 bases lay between the germline ends. The CDR3 has 19 residues. The CDR3 loop is CASSPAYVAGSSYNSPLHF. For the CDR3, the DNA is TGTGCCAGCAGCCCGGCCTACGTCGCGGGGAGCTCCTATAATTCACCCCTCCACTTT.